This T cell receptor (beta chain) originates from a study of cytomegalovirus exposure and HLA in healthy donors. In the study overall: The use of the same platform for the roughly 130 validation repertoires and the roughly 670 first-cohort repertoires was reported by a later analysis. Study findings and constraints: In the 130 or so validation repertoires, approximately 94% of cluster scores exceeded 0, per a later analysis. TCR beta chains numbering some 160 were designated cytomegalovirus-associated.

Clones were sequenced by immunoSEQ multiplex PCR, and TCRdb holds only the in-frame ones, with some missing. This sample has about 180,000 clones, with 75% to 90% found just once. Germline V gives CDR1 SGDLS, CDR2 YYNGEE. The CDR3 has 14 residues. Trimming shortened V by 0 bases and J by 1 base, and 6 bases separated the two germline ends. Note on this clone: Antigen: not known.

V is TRBV9 and J is TRBJ2-3, with D possibly matching TRBD1 (5 bases). Source material: PBMCs. The receptor comes from a young man in good health and CMV-seropositive. The CDR3 DNA reads TGTGCCAGCAGCGTAGAAGGGGGCACAGATACGCAGTATTTT. It codes for CASSVEGGTDTQYF. The full variable domain, its missing parts supplied by reference TRBV9 and TRBJ2-3, is DSGVTQTPKHLITATGQRVTLRCSPRSGDLSVYWYQQSLDQGLQFLIQYYNGEERAKGNILERFSAQQFPDLHSELNLSSLELGDSALYFCASSVEGGTDTQYFGPGTRLTVL.